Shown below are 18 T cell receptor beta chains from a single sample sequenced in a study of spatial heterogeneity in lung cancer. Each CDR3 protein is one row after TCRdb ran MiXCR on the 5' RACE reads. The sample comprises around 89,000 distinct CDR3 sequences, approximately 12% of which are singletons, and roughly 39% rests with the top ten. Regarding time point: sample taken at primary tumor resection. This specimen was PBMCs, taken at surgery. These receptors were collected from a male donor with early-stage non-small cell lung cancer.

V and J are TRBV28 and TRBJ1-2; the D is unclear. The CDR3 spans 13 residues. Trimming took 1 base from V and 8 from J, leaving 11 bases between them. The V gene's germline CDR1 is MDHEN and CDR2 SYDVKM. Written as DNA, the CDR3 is TGTGCCAGCAGTTTATCTGGGCTCGAGGGCTACACCTTC. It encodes CASSLSGLEGYTF.

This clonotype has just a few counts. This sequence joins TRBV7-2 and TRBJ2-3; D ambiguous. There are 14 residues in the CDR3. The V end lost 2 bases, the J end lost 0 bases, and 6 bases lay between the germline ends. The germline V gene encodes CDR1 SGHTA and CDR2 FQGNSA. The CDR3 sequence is CASSLWGSTDTQYF. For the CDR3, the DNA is TGTGCCAGCAGCTTATGGGGAAGCACAGATACGCAGTATTTT.

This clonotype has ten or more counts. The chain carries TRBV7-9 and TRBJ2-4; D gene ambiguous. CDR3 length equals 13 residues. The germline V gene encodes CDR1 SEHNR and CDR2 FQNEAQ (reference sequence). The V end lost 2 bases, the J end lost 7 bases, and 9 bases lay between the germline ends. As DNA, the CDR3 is TGTGCCAGCAGCTTACTGTTGGGGAACATTCAGTACTTC. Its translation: CASSLLLGNIQYF.

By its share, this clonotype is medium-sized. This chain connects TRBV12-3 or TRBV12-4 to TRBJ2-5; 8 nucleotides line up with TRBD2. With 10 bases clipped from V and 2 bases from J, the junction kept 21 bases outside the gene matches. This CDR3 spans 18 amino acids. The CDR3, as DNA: TGTGCCACCACTCAGGGTTGGGGAGCGGGGGCTACTCAAGAGACCCAGTACTTC. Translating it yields CATTQGWGAGATQETQYF.

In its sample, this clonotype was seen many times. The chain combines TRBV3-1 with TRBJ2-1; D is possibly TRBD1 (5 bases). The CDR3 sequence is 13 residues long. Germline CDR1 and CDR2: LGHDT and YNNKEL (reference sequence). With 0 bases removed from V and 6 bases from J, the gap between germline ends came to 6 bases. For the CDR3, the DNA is TGTGCCAGCAGCCAAGAAGGGGTCAATGAGCAGTTCTTC. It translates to CASSQEGVNEQFF.

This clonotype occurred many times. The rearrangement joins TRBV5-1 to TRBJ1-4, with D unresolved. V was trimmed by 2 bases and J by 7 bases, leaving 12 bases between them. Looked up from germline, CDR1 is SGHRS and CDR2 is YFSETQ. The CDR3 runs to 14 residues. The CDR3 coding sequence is TGCGCCAGCAGCTTAGGCAGTACTCTTGAAAAACTGTTTTTT. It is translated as CASSLGSTLEKLFF.

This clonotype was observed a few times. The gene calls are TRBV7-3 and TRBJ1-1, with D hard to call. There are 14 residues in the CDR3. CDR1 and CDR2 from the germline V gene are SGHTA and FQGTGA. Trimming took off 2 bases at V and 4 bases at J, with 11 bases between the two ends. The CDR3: CASSLEPGVTEAFF. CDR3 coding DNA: TGTGCCAGCAGCTTAGAACCTGGGGTCACTGAAGCTTTCTTT.

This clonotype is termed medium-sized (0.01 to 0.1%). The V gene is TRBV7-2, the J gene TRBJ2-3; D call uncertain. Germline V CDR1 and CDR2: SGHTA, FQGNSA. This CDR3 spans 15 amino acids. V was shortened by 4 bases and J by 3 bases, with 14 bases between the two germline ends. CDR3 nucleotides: TGTGCCAGCAGCTCCCCCACGACTGCGACAGATACGCAGTATTTT. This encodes CASSSPTTATDTQYF.

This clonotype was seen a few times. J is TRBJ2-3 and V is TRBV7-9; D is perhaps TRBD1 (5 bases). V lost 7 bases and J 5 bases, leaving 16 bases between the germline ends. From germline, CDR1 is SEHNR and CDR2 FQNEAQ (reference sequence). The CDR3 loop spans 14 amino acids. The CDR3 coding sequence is TGTGCCAGCATTCGGCAGGGATCACAAGATACGCAGTATTTT. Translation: CASIRQGSQDTQYF.

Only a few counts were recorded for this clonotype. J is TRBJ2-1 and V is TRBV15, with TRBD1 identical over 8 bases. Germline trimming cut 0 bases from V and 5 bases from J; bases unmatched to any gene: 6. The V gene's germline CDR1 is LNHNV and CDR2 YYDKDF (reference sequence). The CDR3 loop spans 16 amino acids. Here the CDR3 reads CATSRDFGQGDNEQFF. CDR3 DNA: TGTGCCACCAGCAGAGATTTTGGACAGGGAGACAATGAGCAGTTCTTC.

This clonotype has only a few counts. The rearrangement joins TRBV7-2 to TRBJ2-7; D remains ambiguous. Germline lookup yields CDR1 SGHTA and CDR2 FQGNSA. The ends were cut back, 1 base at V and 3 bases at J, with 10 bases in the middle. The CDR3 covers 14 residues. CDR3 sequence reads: CASSLEPGNYEQYF. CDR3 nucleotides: TGTGCCAGCAGCTTAGAACCTGGAAACTACGAGCAGTACTTC.

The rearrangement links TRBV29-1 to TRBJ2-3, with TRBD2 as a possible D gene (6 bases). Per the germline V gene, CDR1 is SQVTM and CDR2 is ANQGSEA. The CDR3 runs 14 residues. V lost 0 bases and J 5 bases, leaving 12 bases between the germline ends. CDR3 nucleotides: TGCAGCGTTGAAGAAGGCGGGCGGGGAGATACGCAGTATTTT. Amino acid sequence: CSVEEGGRGDTQYF.

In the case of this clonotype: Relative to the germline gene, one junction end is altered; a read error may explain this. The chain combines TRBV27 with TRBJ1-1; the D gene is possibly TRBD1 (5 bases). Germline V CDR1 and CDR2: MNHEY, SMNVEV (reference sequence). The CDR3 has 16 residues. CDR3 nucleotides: TGTGCCCGCAGTCCCCCCCGGAGGGGACTGAACACTGAAGCTTTCTTT. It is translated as CARSPPRRGLNTEAFF.

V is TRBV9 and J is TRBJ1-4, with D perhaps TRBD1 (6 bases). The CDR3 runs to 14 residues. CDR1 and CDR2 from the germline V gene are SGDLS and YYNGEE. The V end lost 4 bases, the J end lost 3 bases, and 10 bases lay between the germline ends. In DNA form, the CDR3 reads TGTGCCAGCAGCCCGGGGGGCCCTAATGAAAAACTGTTTTTT. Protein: CASSPGGPNEKLFF.

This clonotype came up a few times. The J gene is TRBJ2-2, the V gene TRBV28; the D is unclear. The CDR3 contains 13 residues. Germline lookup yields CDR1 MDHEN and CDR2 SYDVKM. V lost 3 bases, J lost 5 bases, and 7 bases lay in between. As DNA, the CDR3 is TGTGCCAGCAGTTTCGGGTGGACCGGGGAGCTGTTTTTT. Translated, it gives CASSFGWTGELFF.

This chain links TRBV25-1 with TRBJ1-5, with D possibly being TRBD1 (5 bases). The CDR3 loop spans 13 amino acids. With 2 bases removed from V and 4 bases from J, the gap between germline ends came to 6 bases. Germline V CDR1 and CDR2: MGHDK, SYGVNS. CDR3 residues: CASSEQGNQPQHF. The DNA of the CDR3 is TGTGCCAGCAGTGAACAGGGTAATCAGCCCCAGCATTTT.

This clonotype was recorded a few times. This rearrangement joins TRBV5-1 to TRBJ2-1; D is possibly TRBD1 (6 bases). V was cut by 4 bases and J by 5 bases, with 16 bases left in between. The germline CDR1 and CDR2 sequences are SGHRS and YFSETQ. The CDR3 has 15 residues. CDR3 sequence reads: CASSAQRQVNNEQFF. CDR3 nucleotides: TGCGCCAGCAGCGCTCAGAGACAGGTGAACAATGAGCAGTTCTTC.

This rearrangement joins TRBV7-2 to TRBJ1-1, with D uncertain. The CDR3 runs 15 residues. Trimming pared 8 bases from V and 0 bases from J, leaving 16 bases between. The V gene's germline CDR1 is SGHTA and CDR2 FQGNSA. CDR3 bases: TGTGCCAGCTACAGCTTTATTGGGCTGAACACTGAAGCTTTCTTT. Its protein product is CASYSFIGLNTEAFF. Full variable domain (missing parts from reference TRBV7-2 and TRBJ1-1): GAGVSQSPSNKVTEKGKDVELRCDPISGHTALYWYRQSLGQGLEFLIYFQGNSAPDKSGLPSDRFSAERTGGSVSTLTIQRTQQEDSAVYLCASYSFIGLNTEAFFGQGTRLTVV.